The 18 T cell receptor beta chains below were found in one sample sequenced in a study of blood T cell repertoires in COVID-19 (dated by TCRdb to the early 2020s). Receptor amplification or capture employed the immunoSEQ multiplex PCR assay. Held by TCRdb, this immuneACCESS table contains in-frame sequences only and omits some clones. Under half of the omission traces to an unresolved V gene where checked; the cause of the rest is unknown. In all, the sample holds tens of thousands of clones, and around 83% of those were seen once. The ten largest clones capture roughly 10% of the sample. Sequenced material: peripheral blood. All receptors come from a man aged 45-60 years with COVID-19, enrolled during active disease.

This clone was seen once. The chain combines TRBV7-3 with TRBJ2-7; a possible D gene is TRBD2 (5 bases). Germline V CDR1 and CDR2: SGHTA, FQGTGA. The CDR3 is 18 residues long. V was shortened by 1 base and J by 0 bases, with 19 bases between the two germline ends. CDR3 loop: CASSLIPGIFRSSYEQYF. Written as DNA, the CDR3 is TGTGCCAGCAGCTTAATACCGGGGATTTTTAGGAGCTCCTACGAGCAGTACTTC. The full variable domain, rest sourced from reference TRBV7-3 and TRBJ2-7, is GAGVSQTPSNKVTEKGKYVELRCDPISGHTALYWYRQSLGQGPEFLIYFQGTGAADDSGLPNDRFFAVRPEGSVSTLKIQRTERGDSAVYLCASSLIPGIFRSSYEQYFGPGTRLTVT.

In DNA form, the CDR3 reads TGTGCCAGCAGTTCCCCGACAGATACGCAGTATTTT. Translated, it gives CASSSPTDTQYF. V is TRBV6-6 and J is TRBJ2-3; D ambiguous. Between the trimmed V and J ends, which lost 4 bases and 3 bases, there was a span of 5 bases. Per germline, CDR1 MNHNY and CDR2 SVGAGI (reference sequence). The CDR3 is made up of 12 amino acids.

The V and J genes are TRBV10-3 and TRBJ2-1, with 14 bases fitting TRBD2. The CDR3 is 16 residues long. Unmatched junction bases numbered 8, after V lost 5 bases and J lost 8 bases. The V gene's germline CDR1 is ENHRY and CDR2 SYGVKD. The CDR3 DNA is TGTGCCATCAGTCCCTCCGGGACTAGCGGGAGATATGAGCAGTTCTTC. It yields the protein CAISPSGTSGRYEQFF.

This sequence joins TRBV4-3 and TRBJ1-1; D remains unclear. Germline V gene lookup returns CDR1 LGHNA and CDR2 YSLEER. The CDR3 has 13 amino acids. With 0 bases removed from V and 5 bases from J, the gap between germline ends came to 7 bases. CDR3: CASSQEKRTEAFF. The CDR3 DNA reads TGCGCCAGCAGCCAAGAGAAGAGAACTGAAGCTTTCTTT.

V is TRBV28 and J is TRBJ1-3; tentatively, D is TRBD1 (6 bases). The V end lost 3 bases, the J end lost 2 bases, and 8 bases lay between the germline ends. CDR1 is MDHEN and CDR2 is SYDVKM in the germline V gene. The CDR3 length is 14 residues. In DNA, the CDR3 is TGTGCCAGCAGTTTGAGGGGGACTGGAAACACCATATATTTT. This sequence encodes CASSLRGTGNTIYF. The entire variable domain, with the rest obtained from reference TRBV28 and TRBJ1-3, is as follows: DVKVTQSSRYLVKRTGEKVFLECVQDMDHENMFWYRQDPGLGLRLIYFSYDVKMKEKGDIPEGYSVSREKKERFSLILESASTNQTSMYLCASSLRGTGNTIYFGEGSWLTVV.

The chain joins TRBV5-1 to TRBJ2-5; possible D gene TRBD2, 5 bases. This CDR3 has 15 amino acids. CDR1 SGHRS and CDR2 YFSETQ come from the germline V gene. Deletions cut 0 bases from V and 4 bases from J, with 13 bases between. CDR3 loop: CASSLEGVGGETQYF. As DNA, the CDR3 is TGCGCCAGCAGCTTGGAGGGAGTCGGCGGAGAGACCCAGTACTTC.

This chain uses TRBV7-2 with TRBJ2-6; D is perhaps TRBD1 (6 bases). V was shortened by 7 bases and J by 1 base, with 20 bases between the two germline ends. There are 18 residues in the CDR3. Germline V gene lookup returns CDR1 SGHTA and CDR2 FQGNSA. In DNA, the CDR3 is TGTGCCAGCAATCTGGGTGGGCAGGGGAATTCTGGGGCCAACGTCCTGACTTTC. This sequence encodes CASNLGGQGNSGANVLTF. Looking up the rest from reference TRBV7-2 and TRBJ2-6 gives the full variable domain: GAGVSQSPSNKVTEKGKDVELRCDPISGHTALYWYRQSLGQGLEFLIYFQGNSAPDKSGLPSDRFSAERTGGSVSTLTIQRTQQEDSAVYLCASNLGGQGNSGANVLTFGAGSRLTVL.

The V call is TRBV2, the J call TRBJ2-1; 7 bases map to TRBD2. The J segment lost 6 bases and the V segment lost 6 bases, leaving 5 bases of the junction unmatched. The CDR3 sequence is 13 residues long. Looked up from germline, CDR1 is SNHLY and CDR2 is FYNNEI. The CDR3 nucleotides are TGTGCCAGCAGGGGGCTAGCGGCCAATGAGCAGTTCTTC. Translating it yields CASRGLAANEQFF.

The gene calls are TRBV18 and TRBJ1-1; the D gene is possibly TRBD1 (6 bases). There are 13 residues in the CDR3. Germline assignment: CDR1 KGHSH and CDR2 LQKENI. V gave up 4 bases and J gave up 7 bases, with 13 bases separating them. CDR3 loop: CASSHRDSGEAFF. In DNA, the CDR3 is TGTGCCAGCTCACACAGGGATTCCGGTGAAGCTTTCTTT.

The chain links TRBV11-3 to TRBJ2-7; 10 bases agree with TRBD2. This CDR3 is built from 16 residues. From germline, CDR1 is SGHNT and CDR2 YENEEA. J was trimmed by 0 bases and V by 6 bases; bases with no gene match: 8. CDR3 sequence: CASSLSGRAVSYEQYF. The CDR3 coding sequence is TGTGCCAGCAGTTTAAGCGGGAGGGCCGTCTCCTACGAGCAGTACTTC.

This chain links TRBV5-1 with TRBJ1-6, with D hard to call. CDR3 size: 15 residues. The germline CDR1 and CDR2 sequences are SGHRS and YFSETQ. The ends were cut back, 0 bases at V and 6 bases at J, with 10 bases in the middle. The CDR3 protein is CASSLEAAINSPLHF. The CDR3 nucleotides are TGCGCCAGCAGCTTGGAGGCAGCGATTAATTCACCCCTCCACTTT.

The V and J genes are TRBV27 and TRBJ2-3; 10 nucleotides align to TRBD2. V shed 3 bases, J shed 6 bases, and the junction held 6 bases outside the gene matches. The length of the CDR3 is 15 residues. Germline V gene data show CDR1 as MNHEY and CDR2 as SMNVEV (reference sequence). The CDR3, as DNA: TGTGCCAGCAGTTTGGTTCTAGCGGGAGTGGATACGCAGTATTTT. As protein: CASSLVLAGVDTQYF.

This chain uses TRBV11-3 with TRBJ2-1, with TRBD2 identical over 12 bases. V shed 3 bases and J 8 bases; nucleotides not matched to a gene: 8. The V gene's germline CDR1 is SGHNT and CDR2 YENEEA. The CDR3 spans 16 residues. The CDR3 protein is CASSFDLAGGPDEQFF. The CDR3 coding sequence is TGTGCCAGCAGCTTCGACCTAGCGGGAGGGCCGGATGAGCAGTTCTTC. Drawing the rest from reference TRBV11-3 and TRBJ2-1, the complete variable domain is EAGVVQSPRYKIIEKKQPVAFWCNPISGHNTLYWYLQNLGQGPELLIRYENEEAVDDSQLPKDRFSAERLKGVDSTLKIQPAELGDSAVYLCASSFDLAGGPDEQFFGPGTRLTVL.

This clone was detected once. The chain recombines TRBV11-2 with TRBJ1-2, with a weak D call TRBD1 (6 bases). Trimming cost V 5 bases and J 3 bases, with 13 bases left between them. The CDR3 has 14 residues. CDR1 SGHAT and CDR2 FQNNGV come from the germline V gene. The CDR3 loop reads CASSNRVGDYGYTF. CDR3 coding DNA: TGTGCCAGCAGCAACAGGGTCGGGGACTATGGCTACACCTTC.

This chain links TRBV10-3 with TRBJ1-6; 7 nucleotides align to TRBD1. The germline V gene encodes CDR1 ENHRY and CDR2 SYGVKD. This CDR3 has 13 residues. With V trimmed by 6 bases and J by 9 bases, 5 bases remained unmatched. CDR3 amino acids: CAIRDREGSPLHF. DNA for the CDR3: TGTGCCATCAGAGACAGGGAAGGTTCACCCCTCCACTTT.

The CDR3, as DNA: TGTGCCAGTAGTATAACCGGGGTGGAAGAAAAACTGTTTTTT. Translated, it gives CASSITGVEEKLFF. The chain carries TRBV19 and TRBJ1-4; D is uncertain. Between the trimmed V and J ends, which lost 2 bases and 8 bases, there was a span of 12 bases. There are 14 residues in the CDR3. Per germline, CDR1 LNHDA and CDR2 SQIVND (reference sequence).

The CDR3 nucleotides read TGTGCCAGCAGCGTAGTATCCGGGGGGAACACCGGGGAGCTGTTTTTT. Translating gives CASSVVSGGNTGELFF. V and J are TRBV9 and TRBJ2-2, with TRBD2 as a possible D gene (6 bases). The CDR3 consists of 16 residues. Trimming removed 0 bases from V and 1 base from J, with 10 bases in between. The germline CDR1 and CDR2 sequences are SGDLS and YYNGEE.

The V and J genes are TRBV11-2 and TRBJ2-2; 9 bases fit TRBD1. V was pared by 5 bases and J by 5 bases, with 9 bases of the junction left unmatched. Germline V CDR1 and CDR2: SGHAT, FQNNGV. This CDR3 has 16 amino acids. The CDR3 here is CASSQDRGRETGELFF. In nucleotides, the CDR3 is TGTGCCAGCAGCCAGGACAGGGGTAGGGAAACCGGGGAGCTGTTTTTT.